One T cell receptor beta chain is described in this entry. This CDR3 has 13 residues. Germline CDR1 reads SGHTS; CDR2 reads YDEGEE. The V and J ends lost 3 bases and 4 bases, in that order; junction bases with no gene match: 2. The sample is drawn from a study of T cell changes during pregnancy in multiple sclerosis. The table came from immunoSEQ multiplex PCR; TCRdb's copy has only in-frame clones and leaves some out. Among around 63,000 clones listed, 91% were seen once. The sample consisted of peripheral blood, taken after pregnancy. This receptor was obtained from a female donor in good health, enrolled as a control in a pregnancy study. The rearrangement links TRBV5-8 to TRBJ1-2; 8 positions agree with TRBD1. This CDR3 reads CASSSDRAYGYTF. In nucleotides, the CDR3 is TGTGCCAGCAGCTCGGACAGGGCCTATGGCTACACCTTC.